The present T cell receptor (beta chain) was sequenced within a study of cytomegalovirus exposure and HLA in healthy donors. Study-wide results and limits: Most TCR sequences were seen very rarely across donors, but some public TCRs occurred in many.

Trimming stripped 1 base from V and 6 bases from J, with 7 bases between. The germline CDR1 and CDR2 sequences are MGHRA and YSYEKL. The CDR3 has 12 residues. Unrecorded immune exposure was likely among donors, who were nominally healthy when sampled. Comments on this clone: Its antigen is unidentified.

The PCR was carried out with 60 Vbeta primers and 13 Jbeta primers. TCRdb's table, derived via immunoSEQ multiplex PCR, lists solely in-frame clones and lacks some. The sample records some 200,000 clones, roughly 78% being singletons. This TCR was recovered from a boy between 5 and 17 years old in good health and CMV-seronegative. Sequenced material: PBMCs. The chain links TRBV4-1 to TRBJ2-7; D might be TRBD2 (6 bases). The CDR3 loop is CASSQVGGEQYF. DNA for the CDR3: TGCGCCAGCAGCCAAGTGGGAGGCGAGCAGTACTTC.